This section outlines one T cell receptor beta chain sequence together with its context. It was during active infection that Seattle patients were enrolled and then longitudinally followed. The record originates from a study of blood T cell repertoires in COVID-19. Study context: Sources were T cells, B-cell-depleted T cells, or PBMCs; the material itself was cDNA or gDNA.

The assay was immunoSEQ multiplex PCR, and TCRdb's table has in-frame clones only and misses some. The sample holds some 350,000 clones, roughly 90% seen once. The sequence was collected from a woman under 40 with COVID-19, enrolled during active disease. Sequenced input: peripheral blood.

The CDR3, as DNA: TGCGCCAGCAGTGAGTCGACTAGCGGGGCCGAGCAGTACTTC. It is translated as CASSESTSGAEQYF. The chain carries TRBV10-2 and TRBJ2-7; 11 positions match TRBD2. Unmatched junction bases numbered 1, after V lost 0 bases and J lost 6 bases. The CDR3 length is 14 residues. Germline V gene lookup returns CDR1 WSHSY and CDR2 SAAADI.